The clone carrying this T cell receptor beta chain was picked up one time. An end of the junction does not agree with germline; a read error may underlie this. These data belong to a study of blood T cells in healthy people across ages. The CDR3 is 16 amino acids. The germline CDR1 and CDR2 sequences are LGHNA and YSLEER. A sample-barcoded 5' primer and a J-beta primer mix were used in a second PCR of roughly 7 to 11 cycles. One entry per CDR3 protein, called by TCRdb with MiXCR from the 5' RACE reads. The repertoire holds 1.5 million to 2 million distinct CDR3 sequences, around 50% seen once, with less than 2.5% in the top ten.

The rearrangement links TRBV4-3 to TRBJ1-1; possible D gene TRBD1, 5 bases. Sample: blood. This TCR was sampled from a woman aged 40 to 50 in good health. The DNA for the CDR3 is TGCGCCAGCAGCCTCACAATAACGGGGCCGAACACTGGAGCTTTCTTT. It codes for CASSLTITGPNTGAFF.